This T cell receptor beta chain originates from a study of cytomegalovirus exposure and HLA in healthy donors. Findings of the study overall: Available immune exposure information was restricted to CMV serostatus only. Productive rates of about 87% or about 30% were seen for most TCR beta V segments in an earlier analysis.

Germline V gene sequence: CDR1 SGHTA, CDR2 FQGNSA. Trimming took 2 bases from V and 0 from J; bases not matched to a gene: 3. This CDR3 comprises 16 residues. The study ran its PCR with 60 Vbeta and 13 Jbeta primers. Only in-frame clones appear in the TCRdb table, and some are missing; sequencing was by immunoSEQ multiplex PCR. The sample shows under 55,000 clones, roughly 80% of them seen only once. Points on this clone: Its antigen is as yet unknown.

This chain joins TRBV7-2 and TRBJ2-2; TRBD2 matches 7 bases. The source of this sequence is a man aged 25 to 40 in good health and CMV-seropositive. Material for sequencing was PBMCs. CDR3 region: CASSLRRGTNTGELFF. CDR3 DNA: TGTGCCAGCAGCTTAAGGCGGGGGACGAACACCGGGGAGCTGTTTTTT.